One and the same sample provided the 25 T cell receptor beta chains below, sequenced in a study of early T cells in non-severe SARS-CoV-2 infection. MiXCR was run by TCRdb on the 5' RACE reads, yielding one entry per CDR3 protein. This sample carries about 19,000 distinct CDR3 sequences, roughly 4.3% of them seen once, and the ten largest clones take roughly 7%. What was sequenced was whole blood. These receptors all stem from an adult who was a healthcare worker with PCR-confirmed SARS-CoV-2 infection or an uninfected control (not recorded which).

This clonotype was counted ten times or more. The V and J genes are TRBV28 and TRBJ2-4, with a tentative D call TRBD2 (6 bases). The CDR3 totals 12 residues. Germline loops: CDR1 MDHEN, CDR2 SYDVKM. Trimming pared 7 bases from V and 9 bases from J, leaving 13 bases between. The CDR3 spells CASTPPRGIQYF. CDR3 DNA: TGTGCCAGCACCCCCCCGCGGGGCATTCAGTACTTC.

The chain employs TRBV4-2 and TRBJ1-4; D is unresolved. Trimming left V 0 bases short and J 8 bases short, with 10 bases between. The CDR3 contains 14 residues. Looked up from germline, CDR1 is LGHNA and CDR2 is YNFKEQ. CDR3 bases: TGTGCCAGCAGCCAAGATTTGGGCCGCGAAAAACTGTTTTTT. Protein: CASSQDLGREKLFF.

This clonotype was seen ten or more times. V usage is TRBV7-9 and J usage is TRBJ2-3; no firm D call. V was pared by 5 bases and J by 2 bases, with 20 bases between. This CDR3 region has 17 residues. The germline gives CDR1 SEHNR, CDR2 FQNEAQ (reference sequence). CDR3 sequence reads: CASSPTPRRINTDTQYF. The CDR3, as DNA: TGTGCCAGCAGCCCCACCCCAAGACGGATTAACACAGATACGCAGTATTTT.

This clonotype has a count of ten or more. The chain is built from TRBV20-1 and TRBJ2-1, with TRBD2 identical over 10 bases. Germline V CDR1 and CDR2: DFQATT, SNEGSKA (reference sequence). V was clipped by 0 bases and J by 7 bases; unmatched bases: 6. There are 15 residues in the CDR3. The CDR3 region is CSARDAQRGGNEQFF. The CDR3 coding sequence is TGCAGTGCTAGAGATGCTCAGCGGGGGGGTAATGAGCAGTTCTTC.

This clonotype showed up many times. The chain employs TRBV4-1 and TRBJ2-3; the match to TRBD2 covers 11 bases. This CDR3 spans 15 amino acids. V dropped 6 bases and J dropped 5; count of bases not matched to a gene: 7. CDR1 and CDR2 from the germline V gene are MGHRA and YSYEKL. The CDR3 loop is CASSPIAGGRDTQYF. DNA of the CDR3: TGCGCCAGCAGTCCAATAGCGGGGGGGCGAGATACGCAGTATTTT.

This clonotype showed up many times. The rearrangement joins TRBV6-5 to TRBJ2-7; possible D gene TRBD1, 5 bases. The CDR3 is 13 amino acids. Trimming cost V 6 bases and J 5 bases, with 14 bases left between them. CDR1 and CDR2 (germline): MNHEY, SVGAGI. The CDR3 coding sequence is TGTGCCAGCAGAGGGATGGGCAGGGACGAGCAGTACTTC. Translation gives CASRGMGRDEQYF.

With respect to this clonotype: A much larger clone differs from this one at a single base, so this may be a read error. This sequence joins TRBV7-2 and TRBJ2-3; D remains unclear. Germline assignment: CDR1 SGHTA and CDR2 FQGNSA. This CDR3 region has 17 residues. The CDR3 region has the DNA TGTGCCAGCAGCTCGCCCCGACCAGTCGTCCGGTCAGATAAGCAGTATTTT. Its translation is CASSSPRPVVRSDKQYF.

This clonotype has at least ten counts. The chain is built from TRBV4-3 and TRBJ2-5; perhaps TRBD1 as D (7 bases). CDR3 length equals 16 residues. Deletions cut 0 bases from V and 4 bases from J, with 15 bases between. Per the germline V gene, CDR1 is LGHNA and CDR2 is YSLEER. The CDR3 DNA reads TGCGCCAGCAGCCAAGATGGAGGGGGCAGAGGAGAGACCCAGTACTTC. Its protein product is CASSQDGGGRGETQYF.

This clonotype was seen many times. The chain links TRBV11-3 to TRBJ2-1; 15 bases are a match to TRBD2. Germline assignment: CDR1 SGHNT and CDR2 YENEEA. V lost 6 bases, J lost 13 bases, and 10 bases stayed unmatched. The CDR3 is 15 residues long. The CDR3 nucleotides read TGTGCCAGCAGTTCGAACGGACTAGCGGGGGGGCCTCAGTTCTTC. Encoded protein: CASSSNGLAGGPQFF.

This clonotype came up many times. The gene calls are TRBV7-2 and TRBJ1-2, with D maybe TRBD1 (5 bases). The CDR3 has 15 amino acids. The germline V and J ends were trimmed by 1 base and 4 bases, with 13 bases remaining between them. The germline CDR1 and CDR2 sequences are SGHTA and FQGNSA. The CDR3 here is CASSLVAARAYGYTF. DNA for the CDR3: TGTGCCAGCAGCTTAGTAGCGGCCAGGGCCTATGGCTACACCTTC.

Points on this clonotype: A single base separates this from a much larger clone, so it may be a read error. The CDR3 does not close with the conserved phenylalanine or tryptophan, likely indicating a read error. The chain recombines TRBV6-5 with TRBJ1-3; D gene ambiguous. This CDR3 is built from 14 residues. Germline CDR1 is MNHEY and CDR2 is SVGAGI. Trimming stripped 6 bases from V and 4 bases from J, with 13 bases between. CDR3 in DNA: TGTGCCAGCAGACGGGCCTCGAGCGGAAACACCATATATCTT. It translates to CASRRASSGNTIYL.

This clonotype was found many times. The chain joins TRBV6-6 to TRBJ1-1; TRBD1 is a possible D gene (6 bases). Germline CDR1 reads MNHNY; CDR2 reads SVGAGI (reference sequence). V was trimmed by 8 bases and J by 3 bases, leaving 13 bases between them. The length of the CDR3 is 13 residues. CDR3 nucleotide sequence: TGTGCCAGCGGCAGGGGTCCTGACACTGAAGCTTTCTTT. The encoded protein is CASGRGPDTEAFF.

This clonotype was observed at least ten times. The chain couples TRBV5-1 to TRBJ2-7; 8 nucleotides match TRBD1. The V gene's germline CDR1 is SGHRS and CDR2 YFSETQ. The ends lost 0 bases at V and 4 bases at J; junction bases unmatched: 3. The CDR3 runs to 14 residues. The CDR3 protein is CASSLGTGIYEQYF. For the CDR3, the DNA is TGCGCCAGCAGCTTGGGGACAGGGATTTACGAGCAGTACTTC.

Within the sample, this clonotype is medium-sized (0.01 to 0.1%). The CDR3 DNA reads as TGTGCCAGCAGCCGGACGGGACTAGCGGGGAGCGAGCAGTTCTTC. It specifies CASSRTGLAGSEQFF. The chain employs TRBV11-2 and TRBJ2-1, with 13 bases identical to TRBD2. The CDR3 covers 15 residues. The germline V gene encodes CDR1 SGHAT and CDR2 FQNNGV. The V and J ends lost 5 bases and 10 bases, in that order; junction bases with no gene match: 8.

In this sample, this clonotype turned up many times. The chain uses TRBV10-3 and TRBJ2-3, with 12 nucleotides matching TRBD2. Germline V gene data show CDR1 as ENHRY and CDR2 as SYGVKD. V dropped 6 bases and J dropped 1; count of bases not matched to a gene: 14. The CDR3 length is 19 residues. The CDR3 loop reads CAIRSTVASGGDGTDTQYF. The CDR3 region has the DNA TGTGCCATCAGGTCCACGGTGGCTAGCGGGGGGGACGGCACAGATACGCAGTATTTT.

This clonotype was recorded many times. The chain's CDR3 is CASRKTGEGEQYF. The CDR3 DNA is TGTGCCAGCAGAAAGACAGGGGAGGGCGAGCAGTACTTC. The chain joins TRBV12-3 or TRBV12-4 to TRBJ2-7; possibly TRBD1 for D (8 bases). This CDR3 is 13 amino acids long. V was cut by 6 bases and J by 6 bases, with 15 bases left in between.

This chain joins TRBV6-2 or TRBV6-3 and TRBJ2-2; TRBD2 matches 9 bases. CDR1 is MNHEY, CDR2 SVGEGT, per germline. CDR3 length: 18 residues. With V trimmed by 2 bases and J by 6 bases, 13 bases remained unmatched. The DNA for the CDR3 is TGTGCCAGCAGTTACCTAGCGGGGACATCAACGGGTGCCGGGGAGCTGTTTTTT. Protein: CASSYLAGTSTGAGELFF.

This clonotype has ten or more counts. The chain uses TRBV5-6 and TRBJ2-7, with TRBD1 identical over 8 bases. CDR1 and CDR2 (germline): SGHDT, YYEEEE. The CDR3 totals 15 residues. V shed 5 bases and J 7 bases; nucleotides not matched to a gene: 14. The CDR3 DNA follows: TGTGCCAGCAGTAAGATGGACAGGGCAGTGGGAGAGCAGTACTTC. It specifies CASSKMDRAVGEQYF.

The J gene is TRBJ2-7, the V gene TRBV6-5; D is uncertain. CDR1 and CDR2 (germline): MNHEY, SVGAGI. This CDR3 comprises 12 residues. V was cut by 4 bases and J by 7 bases, with 11 bases left in between. The CDR3 DNA reads as TGTGCCAGCAGTTTTCCCGGTGGGGAGCAGTACTTC. Translated, it gives CASSFPGGEQYF.

This clonotype was detected ten times or more. This chain joins TRBV15 and TRBJ2-5, with D hard to call. V lost 0 bases and J 5 bases, leaving 13 bases between the germline ends. CDR1 LNHNV and CDR2 YYDKDF come from the germline V gene (reference sequence). The CDR3 loop spans 15 amino acids. CDR3 sequence reads: CATSRDLSPWETQYF. Here the CDR3 DNA reads TGTGCCACCAGCAGAGATCTATCTCCCTGGGAGACCCAGTACTTC.

The sample holds many counts of this clonotype. The chain is built from TRBV20-1 and TRBJ1-1; TRBD1 might be the D (5 bases). The CDR3 consists of 11 residues. In germline, CDR1 is DFQATT, CDR2 SNEGSKA (reference sequence). The V and J ends lost 3 bases and 8 bases respectively, with 10 bases between them. CDR3 DNA: TGCAGTGCTAGCTCCAGGGAAGAAGCTTTCTTT. Translation: CSASSREEAFF.

This clonotype was seen ten or more times. The chain has TRBV12-3 or TRBV12-4 and TRBJ1-5; 9 bases line up with TRBD1. The CDR3 loop spans 15 amino acids. With 5 bases clipped from V and 0 bases from J, the junction kept 2 bases outside the gene matches. CDR3 amino acids: CASSGDRVSNQPQHF. CDR3 nucleotide sequence: TGTGCCAGCAGTGGGGACAGGGTTAGCAATCAGCCCCAGCATTTT.

This clonotype was detected many times. The chain employs TRBV6-2 or TRBV6-3 and TRBJ2-4; the D is unclear. This CDR3 has 15 amino acids. Germline V gives CDR1 MNHEY, CDR2 SVGEGT. V lost 7 bases, J lost 5 bases, and 18 bases lay in between. The DNA for the CDR3 is TGTGCCAGCACTCGAGCCTCTAGAGGAGAAAACATTCAGTACTTC. Translating it yields CASTRASRGENIQYF.

This clonotype was counted at least ten times. V and J are TRBV2 and TRBJ1-2, with a weak D call TRBD1 (5 bases). This CDR3 region has 15 residues. V lost 3 bases and J 8 bases, leaving 19 bases between the germline ends. Germline CDR1 and CDR2: SNHLY and FYNNEI. CDR3 nucleotides: TGTGCCAGCAGTGATACAACCTCCGTGGGGACGGGCTACACCTTC. Its translation is CASSDTTSVGTGYTF.

As concerns this clonotype: A much larger clone differs from this one at a single base, so this may be a read error. The genes are TRBV28 and TRBJ2-7; 9 positions match TRBD1. The CDR3 is 15 residues long. In germline, CDR1 is MDHEN, CDR2 SYDVKM. The CDR3 nucleotides are TGTGCCACCAGTCCATCCGGGACAGGGATGGGGGAGCAGTACTTC. Its protein is CATSPSGTGMGEQYF.